This T cell receptor beta chain was obtained from a study of quantifying T cell responses using KT2 cells. On the study more broadly: RNA was reverse transcribed with TCR alpha and beta constant-region primers.

Study findings and constraints: KT2 sequence counts showed saturation when very many KT2 cells were spiked in. At about one KT2 cell per 100,000 PBMC, KT2 sequences were still detected.

This clonotype was counted at least ten times. Its target is not known. The CDR3 has 17 amino acids. Trimming cost V 0 bases and J 0 bases, with 9 bases left between them. Per germline, CDR1 MGHRA and CDR2 YSYEKL. A single-stranded UMI oligo with SP2 sequence was ligated to cDNA 3' ends. The first PCR ran 3 to 5 cycles with an equimolar RC1.1 and RC1.2 beta primer mix. TCRdb re-called the UMI-ligation and nested PCR reads with MiXCR, one entry per CDR3 protein. The sample has some 33,000 distinct CDR3 sequences; about 9.3% are singletons. This TCR came from a human donor. Source material: PBMCs spiked with cells of the T cell clone KT2. This chain joins TRBV4-1 and TRBJ1-6; unclear D gene. The CDR3 loop is CASSQDSLRSYNSPLHF. The DNA of the CDR3 is TGCGCCAGCAGCCAAGATTCATTACGCTCCTATAATTCACCCCTCCACTTT.